One and the same sample provided the 5 T cell receptor beta chains below, sequenced in a study of blood T cell repertoires in COVID-19. The data were produced by immunoSEQ multiplex PCR, yet TCRdb's version contains in-frame clones alone and is incomplete. The data contain 100,000 to 150,000 clones, approximately 87% of them singletons. The sample taken for sequencing was peripheral blood. These receptors were collected from a man aged 45-65 years with acute or convalescent COVID-19.

The chain couples TRBV3-1 (or the pseudogene TRBV3-2) to TRBJ1-1; 10 positions agree with TRBD1. Germline CDR1 and CDR2: LGHDT and YNNKEL (reference sequence). The length of the CDR3 is 19 residues. Trimming took 7 bases from V and 0 from J; bases not matched to a gene: 17. This chain's CDR3 is CASKPQPGQGTGVNTEAFF. The DNA of the CDR3 is TGTGCCAGCAAACCACAGCCGGGACAGGGGACTGGGGTGAACACTGAAGCTTTCTTT.

V and J are TRBV11-2 and TRBJ1-3; D is perhaps TRBD1 (6 bases). Germline lookup yields CDR1 SGHAT and CDR2 FQNNGV. V dropped 5 bases and J dropped 0 bases, with 14 bases sitting between them. The CDR3 loop spans 16 amino acids. In DNA form, the CDR3 reads TGTGCCAGCAGCCATCCGGGACATCTCTCTGGAAACACCATATATTTT. The encoded protein is CASSHPGHLSGNTIYF.

Here the CDR3 reads CASSSLKPSGTGDYEQYF. DNA for the CDR3: TGTGCCAGCAGCTCGCTAAAACCGTCCGGGACAGGGGACTACGAGCAGTACTTC. V is TRBV11-3 and J is TRBJ2-7; 10 bases fit TRBD1. Germline V gene data show CDR1 as SGHNT and CDR2 as YENEEA. With V trimmed by 4 bases and J by 3 bases, 15 bases remained unmatched. The CDR3 has 18 amino acids.

This chain connects TRBV2 to TRBJ1-6, with 7 bases identical to TRBD1. After removal of 7 bases from V and 7 bases from J, the junction contained 10 bases not matched to a gene. Per germline, CDR1 SNHLY and CDR2 FYNNEI. The CDR3 spans 15 residues. The CDR3, as DNA: TGTGCCAGCACCAAGACAGGGCTTCACAATTCACCCCTCCACTTT. Amino acid sequence: CASTKTGLHNSPLHF.

The CDR3, as DNA: TGTGCCAGCTTACCGGGACAGGGCTTCTCCTACGAGCAGTACTTC. It is translated as CASLPGQGFSYEQYF. The gene calls are TRBV18 and TRBJ2-7, with 9 bases identical to TRBD1. The trim removed 7 bases at V and 0 bases at J, leaving 7 bases unmatched. The CDR3 runs to 15 residues. The germline gives CDR1 KGHSH, CDR2 LQKENI.